The entry below gives a single TCR beta chain sequence along with its context. One junction end disagrees with the germline gene, perhaps due to a read error. Participants' reported clinical history set cohort assignment. Authors' methods: Researchers report that nucleated cell counts were estimated from reference gene primer amplification. Here immunoSEQ multiplex PCR was the method, and the copy in TCRdb shows in-frame clones only, minus some. D and trimming were read from the DNA, whereas the V and J calls and clone size are those reported in that table. The sample shows around 390,000 clones, around 87% of them seen only once. The sample is drawn from a study of blood T cell repertoires in COVID-19. On the study more broadly: The United States, Italy and Spain provided the acute and convalescent COVID-19 samples.

The CDR3 spans 16 residues. The germline CDR1 and CDR2 sequences are SGHNT and YENEEA. The V call is TRBV11-3, the J call TRBJ2-1; 8 bases match TRBD2. The sequencing sample was made of PBMCs or T cells enriched from blood (not recorded which). The source is a woman between 50 and 59 years old who had recovered from COVID-19. The CDR3 spells CASSHPSGGSNNEQFF. In DNA, the CDR3 is TGTGCCAGCAGCCATCCGAGCGGGGGCTCCAACAATGAGCAGTTCTTC.